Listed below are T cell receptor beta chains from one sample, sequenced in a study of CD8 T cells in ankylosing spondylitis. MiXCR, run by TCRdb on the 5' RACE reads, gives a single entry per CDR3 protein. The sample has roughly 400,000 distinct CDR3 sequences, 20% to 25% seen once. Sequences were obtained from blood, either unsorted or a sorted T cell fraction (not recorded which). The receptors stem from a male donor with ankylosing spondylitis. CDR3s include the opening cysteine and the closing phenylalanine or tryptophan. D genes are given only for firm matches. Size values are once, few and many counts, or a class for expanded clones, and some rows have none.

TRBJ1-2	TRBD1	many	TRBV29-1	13	TGCAGCGTGTCAGACAGGGGGTACTATGGCTACACCTTC	CSVSDRGYYGYTF
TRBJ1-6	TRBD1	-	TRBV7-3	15	TGTGCCAGCAGCTTATCGGGGACAGTCAATTCACCCCTCCACTTT	CASSLSGTVNSPLHF
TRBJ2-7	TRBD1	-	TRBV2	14	TGTGCCAGCAGTGGGGGGACAGGAGCCTACGAGCAGTACTTC	CASSGGTGAYEQYF
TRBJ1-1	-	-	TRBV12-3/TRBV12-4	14	TGTGCCAGCAGTTTTCAGTCCATGAACACTGAAGCTTTCTTT	CASSFQSMNTEAFF
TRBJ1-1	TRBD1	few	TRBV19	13	TGTGCCAGTAGTGAGGACAGGGCTAGTCAAGCTTTCTTT	CASSEDRASQAFF
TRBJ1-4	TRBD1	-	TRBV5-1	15	TGCGCCAGCAGCTTTCAGGGGGTGCGGTGGGAAAAACTGTTTTTT	CASSFQGVRWEKLFF
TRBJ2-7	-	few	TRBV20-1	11	TGCAGAGCCCCGATTCCCTACGAGCAGTACTTC	CRAPIPYEQYF
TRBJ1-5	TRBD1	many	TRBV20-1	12	TGCAGTGCCAAAGACAGGGTCTGGACCCAGCATTTT	CSAKDRVWTQHF
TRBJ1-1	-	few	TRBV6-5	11	TGTGCCAGCAGAAGACAGTATGAAGCTTTCTTT	CASRRQYEAFF
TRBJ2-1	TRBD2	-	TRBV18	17	TGTGCCAGCTCTCCCAGGACTAGCGGGAGAACATACAATGAGCAGTTCTTC	CASSPRTSGRTYNEQFF
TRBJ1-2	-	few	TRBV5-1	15	TGCGCCAGCACCCTGGGGGGGGCAGTTAACTATGGCTACACCTTC	CASTLGGAVNYGYTF
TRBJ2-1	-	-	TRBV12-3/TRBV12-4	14	TGTGCCAGCACTTCCGGGACAACACCCCGACGGCAGTTCTTC	CASTSGTTPRRQFF
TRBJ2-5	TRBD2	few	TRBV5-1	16	TGCGCCAGCAGCTTGGCCCTGACTAGCGGGCAAGAGACCCAGTACTTC	CASSLALTSGQETQYF
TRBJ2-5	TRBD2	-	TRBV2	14	TGTGCCAGCAGTCCGGGACTAGAAGGCGTGACCCAGTACTTC	CASSPGLEGVTQYF
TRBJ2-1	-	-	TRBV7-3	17	TGTGCCAGCAGCTCTACAGGGACCCGTTTTGGGTCCGATGAGCAGTTCTTC	CASSSTGTRFGSDEQFF
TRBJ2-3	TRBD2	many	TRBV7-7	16	TGTGCTAGCAGCCCGGGACTAGCGGGGGCCACAGATACGCAGTATTTT	CASSPGLAGATDTQYF
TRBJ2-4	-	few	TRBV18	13	TGTGCCAGCTCCCCAGGGGGGACTGACATTCAGTACTTC	CASSPGGTDIQYF
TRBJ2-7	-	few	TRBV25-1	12	TGTGCCAGCAGGACGGACCGAGCAGGGCAGTACTTC	CASRTDRAGQYF
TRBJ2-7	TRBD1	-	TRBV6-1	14	TGTGCCAGCAGGCCTAGACAGGGTGGCTACGAGCAGTACTTC	CASRPRQGGYEQYF
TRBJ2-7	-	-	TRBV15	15	TGTGCCACCAGCAGAGCCCAGGGTGTGTGGCACGAGCAGTACTTC	CATSRAQGVWHEQYF
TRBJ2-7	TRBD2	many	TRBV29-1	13	TGCAGCGTTGAGTGGCTAGCGGGAGGGGAGCAGTACTTC	CSVEWLAGGEQYF
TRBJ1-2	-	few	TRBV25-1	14	TGTGCCAGCAGTGACTTCGTAGGAACCTATGGCTACACCTTC	CASSDFVGTYGYTF
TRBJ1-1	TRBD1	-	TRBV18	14	TGTGCCAGCTCACCAGTCGACAGGGACACTGAAGCTTTCTTT	CASSPVDRDTEAFF
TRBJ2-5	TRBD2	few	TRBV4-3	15	TGCGCCAGCAGCTCGACGACTAGCGGGAGGGAGACCCAGTACTTC	CASSSTTSGRETQYF
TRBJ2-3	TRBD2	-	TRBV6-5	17	TGTGCCAGCAGTTACGGTTCGGGGGAGGGCGGATCAGATACGCAGTATTTT	CASSYGSGEGGSDTQYF
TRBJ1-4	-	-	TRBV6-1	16	TGTGCCAGCAGTGATACGGCGCGAGGGGGGGGAGAAAAACTGTTTTTT	CASSDTARGGGEKLFF
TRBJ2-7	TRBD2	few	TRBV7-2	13	TGTGCCAGCAGCGAGCGGGGGGTCTACGAGCAGTACTTC	CASSERGVYEQYF
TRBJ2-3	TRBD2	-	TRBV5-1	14	TGCGCCAGCAGCCACAGCGGGAGTACAGATACGCAGTATTTT	CASSHSGSTDTQYF
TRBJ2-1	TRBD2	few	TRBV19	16	TGTGCCAGTAGTCCCCGTGGCGGGAGGGCCTTAAATGAGCAGTTCTTC	CASSPRGGRALNEQFF
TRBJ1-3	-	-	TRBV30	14	TGTGCCTGGAGTGTCGGGAATCTTAGAAACACCATATATTTT	CAWSVGNLRNTIYF
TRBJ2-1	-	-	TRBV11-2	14	TGTGCCAGCAGCTTTGCGGTCTTGCGGAATGAGCAGTTCTTC	CASSFAVLRNEQFF
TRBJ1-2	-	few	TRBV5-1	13	TGCGCCAGCAGTAGTGGGACAACCGGTGGCTACACCTTC	CASSSGTTGGYTF
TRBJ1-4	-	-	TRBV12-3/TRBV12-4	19	TGTGCCAGCACTCATTCCATACTGGACTTTTCCTCAACTAATGAAAAACTGTTTTTT	CASTHSILDFSSTNEKLFF